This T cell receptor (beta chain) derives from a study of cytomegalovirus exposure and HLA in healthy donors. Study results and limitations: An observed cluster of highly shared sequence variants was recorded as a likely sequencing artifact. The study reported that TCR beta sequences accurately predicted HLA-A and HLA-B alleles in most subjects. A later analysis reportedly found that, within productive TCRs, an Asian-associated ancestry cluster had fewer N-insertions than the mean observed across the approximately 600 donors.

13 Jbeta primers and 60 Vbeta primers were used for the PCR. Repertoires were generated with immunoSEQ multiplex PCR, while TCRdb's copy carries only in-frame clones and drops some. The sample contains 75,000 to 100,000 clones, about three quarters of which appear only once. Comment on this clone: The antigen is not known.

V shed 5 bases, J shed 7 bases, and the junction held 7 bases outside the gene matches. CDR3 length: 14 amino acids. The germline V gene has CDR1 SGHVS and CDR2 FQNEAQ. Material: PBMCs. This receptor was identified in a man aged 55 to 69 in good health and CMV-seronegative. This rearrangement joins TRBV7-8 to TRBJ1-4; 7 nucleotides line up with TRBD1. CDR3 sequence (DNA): TGTGCCAGCAGCCCTGACAGGGTTGTTGAAAAACTGTTTTTT. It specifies CASSPDRVVEKLFF.